This paragraph covers one T cell receptor beta chain sequence. Its antigen remains unknown. This entry comes from a study of cytomegalovirus exposure and HLA in healthy donors. General study findings and limits: Apart from CMV serostatus, no immune exposure information was available.

CDR1 MNHEY and CDR2 SMNVEV come from the germline V gene (reference sequence). With 5 bases clipped from V and 4 bases from J, the junction kept 11 bases outside the gene matches. There are 18 residues in the CDR3. Primers for the PCR totalled 60 Vbeta and 13 Jbeta. The data were produced by immunoSEQ multiplex PCR, yet TCRdb's version contains in-frame clones alone and is incomplete. The data contain 150,000 to 200,000 clones, about 83% of them seen just once; the ten biggest clones take up 4.8%. Sequenced sample: PBMCs. The genes are TRBV27 and TRBJ2-6; 10 bases line up with TRBD1. The receptor was isolated from a girl aged 10 to 17 in good health and CMV-seropositive. The CDR3 region is CASSTRDRGLRGANVLTF. The CDR3, as DNA: TGTGCCAGCAGTACCCGGGACAGGGGACTACGGGGGGCCAACGTCCTGACTTTC.